The following is a T cell receptor beta chain sequence with its context. Sequenced by immunoSEQ multiplex PCR; TCRdb stores in-frame clones only, minus some. The table lists about 69,000 clones, about 90% of them singletons. Germline V lookup: CDR1 MNHEY, CDR2 SVGAGI. The CDR3 has 10 residues. V lost 11 bases and J lost 6, with 9 bases in between. This sample is part of a study of OX40 agonist ivuxolimab in advanced cancers. The wider study: The group had a mean age of roughly 65 years, ranged from roughly 20 to 79, and was 82.7% male.

Blood was sampled at baseline, cycle 4 day 1, and cycle 7 day 1. The sample here was CD4+ or CD8+ T cells sorted from blood, taken in a trial of the OX40 agonist ivuxolimab. The receptor's source is an adult with an advanced solid tumor such as melanoma, head and neck, liver or kidney cancer. This chain joins TRBV6-5 and TRBJ2-3, with D hard to call. The CDR3 nucleotides read TGTGCCGGCTTAATGGATACGCAGTATTTT. Its translation: CAGLMDTQYF.